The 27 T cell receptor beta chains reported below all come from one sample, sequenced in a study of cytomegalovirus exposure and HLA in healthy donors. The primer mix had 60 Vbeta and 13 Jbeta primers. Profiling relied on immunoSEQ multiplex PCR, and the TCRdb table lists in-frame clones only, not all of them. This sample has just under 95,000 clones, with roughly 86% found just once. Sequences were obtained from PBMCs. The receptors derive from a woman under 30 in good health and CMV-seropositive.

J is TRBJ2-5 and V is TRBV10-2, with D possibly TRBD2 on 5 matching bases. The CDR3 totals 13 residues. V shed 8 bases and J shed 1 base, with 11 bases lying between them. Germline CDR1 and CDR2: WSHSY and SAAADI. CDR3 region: CASRSSGQETQYF. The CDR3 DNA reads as TGCGCCAGCCGGTCCAGCGGCCAAGAGACCCAGTACTTC.

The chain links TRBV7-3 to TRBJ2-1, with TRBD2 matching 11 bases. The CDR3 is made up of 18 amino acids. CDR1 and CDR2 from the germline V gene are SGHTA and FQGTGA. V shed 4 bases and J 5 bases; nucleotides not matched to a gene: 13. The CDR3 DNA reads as TGTGCCAGCAGCTCCCTGGGACCGGGACTAGCGGACAACAATGAGCAGTTCTTC. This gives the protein CASSSLGPGLADNNEQFF.

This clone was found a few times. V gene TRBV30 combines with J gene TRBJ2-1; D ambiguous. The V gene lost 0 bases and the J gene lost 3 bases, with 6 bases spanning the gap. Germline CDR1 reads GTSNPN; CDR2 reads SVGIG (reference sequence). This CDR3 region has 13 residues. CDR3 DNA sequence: TGTGCCTGGAGTGTATACAACTACAATGAGCAGTTCTTC. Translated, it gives CAWSVYNYNEQFF.

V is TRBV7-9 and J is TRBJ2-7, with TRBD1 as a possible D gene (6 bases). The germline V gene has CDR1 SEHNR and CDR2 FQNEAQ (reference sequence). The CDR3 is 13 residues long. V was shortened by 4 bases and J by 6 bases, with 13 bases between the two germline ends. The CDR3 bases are TGTGCCAGCAGCTCCCAACAGGGTCTCGAGCAGTACTTC. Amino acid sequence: CASSSQQGLEQYF.

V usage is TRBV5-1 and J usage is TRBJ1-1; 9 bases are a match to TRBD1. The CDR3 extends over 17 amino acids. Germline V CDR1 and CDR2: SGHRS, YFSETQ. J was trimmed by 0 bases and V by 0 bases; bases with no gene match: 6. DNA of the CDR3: TGCGCCAGCAGCTTGGGGGGACAGGGAAGAATGAACACTGAAGCTTTCTTT. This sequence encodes CASSLGGQGRMNTEAFF.

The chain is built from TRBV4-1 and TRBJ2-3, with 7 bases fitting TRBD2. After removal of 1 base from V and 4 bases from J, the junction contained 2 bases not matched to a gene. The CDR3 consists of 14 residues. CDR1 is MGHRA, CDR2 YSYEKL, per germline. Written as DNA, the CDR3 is TGCGCCAGCAGCCAAGTTGGACTAGCAGATACGCAGTATTTT. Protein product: CASSQVGLADTQYF.

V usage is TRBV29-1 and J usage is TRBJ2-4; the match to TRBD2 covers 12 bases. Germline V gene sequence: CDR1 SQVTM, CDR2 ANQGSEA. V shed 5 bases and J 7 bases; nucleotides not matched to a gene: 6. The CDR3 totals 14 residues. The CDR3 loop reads CSVKTSGGSNIQYF. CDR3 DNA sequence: TGCAGCGTTAAGACTAGCGGGGGATCGAACATTCAGTACTTC.

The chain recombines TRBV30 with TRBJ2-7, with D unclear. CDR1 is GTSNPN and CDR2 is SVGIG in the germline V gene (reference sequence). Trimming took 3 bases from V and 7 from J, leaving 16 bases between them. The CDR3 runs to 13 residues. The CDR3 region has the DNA TGTGCCTGGAGAAAGACCCCCGCGCGGGAGCAGTACTTC. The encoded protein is CAWRKTPAREQYF.

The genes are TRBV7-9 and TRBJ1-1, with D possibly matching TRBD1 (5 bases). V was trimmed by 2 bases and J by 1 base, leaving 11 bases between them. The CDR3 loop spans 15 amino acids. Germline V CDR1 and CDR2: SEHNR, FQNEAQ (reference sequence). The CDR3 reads CASSLLQGRNTEAFF. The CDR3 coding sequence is TGTGCCAGCAGCTTACTTCAGGGCAGGAACACTGAAGCTTTCTTT.

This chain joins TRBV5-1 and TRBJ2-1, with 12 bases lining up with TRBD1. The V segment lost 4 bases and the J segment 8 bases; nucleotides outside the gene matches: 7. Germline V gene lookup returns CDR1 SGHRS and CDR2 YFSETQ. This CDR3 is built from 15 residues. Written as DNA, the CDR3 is TGCGCCAGCAGCCTGGCGGGACAGGGGGCCGATGAGCAGTTCTTC. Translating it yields CASSLAGQGADEQFF.

For the CDR3, the DNA is TGTGCCTGGAGTGTACTTTTCCACACCGGGGAGCTGTTTTTT. This gives the protein CAWSVLFHTGELFF. The chain couples TRBV30 to TRBJ2-2; D not certain. Between the trimmed V and J ends, which lost 0 bases and 3 bases, there was a span of 8 bases. The germline V gene has CDR1 GTSNPN and CDR2 SVGIG (reference sequence). The CDR3 extends over 14 amino acids.

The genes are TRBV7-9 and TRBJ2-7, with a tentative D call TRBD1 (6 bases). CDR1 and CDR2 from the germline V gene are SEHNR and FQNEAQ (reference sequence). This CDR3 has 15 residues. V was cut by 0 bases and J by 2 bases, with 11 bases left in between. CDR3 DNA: TGTGCCAGCAGCTTAGCGACAGGTTTCCCCTACGAGCAGTACTTC. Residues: CASSLATGFPYEQYF.

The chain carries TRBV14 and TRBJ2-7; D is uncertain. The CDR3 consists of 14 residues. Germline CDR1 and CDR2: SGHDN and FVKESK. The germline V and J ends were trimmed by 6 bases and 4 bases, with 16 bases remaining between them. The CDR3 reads CASSSLLGPYEQYF. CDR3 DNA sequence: TGTGCCAGCAGTTCCCTACTGGGCCCATACGAGCAGTACTTC. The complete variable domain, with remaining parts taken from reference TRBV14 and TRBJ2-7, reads EAGVTQFPSHSVIEKGQTVTLRCDPISGHDNLYWYRRVMGKEIKFLLHFVKESKQDESGMPNNRFLAERTGGTYSTLKVQPAELEDSGVYFCASSSLLGPYEQYFGPGTRLTVT.

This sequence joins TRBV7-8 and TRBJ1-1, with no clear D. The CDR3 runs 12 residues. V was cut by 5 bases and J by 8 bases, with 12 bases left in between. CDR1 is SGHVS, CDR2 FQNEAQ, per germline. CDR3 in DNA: TGTGCCAGCAGCCACCACTATGACGAAGCTTTCTTT. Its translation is CASSHHYDEAFF.

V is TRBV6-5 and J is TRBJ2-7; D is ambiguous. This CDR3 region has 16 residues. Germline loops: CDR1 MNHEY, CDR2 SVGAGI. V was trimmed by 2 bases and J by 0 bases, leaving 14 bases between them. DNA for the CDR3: TGTGCCAGCAGTTACGCCCTGTATGCGAGCTCCTACGAGCAGTACTTC. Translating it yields CASSYALYASSYEQYF.

This CDR3 is CSVDIASTDTQYF. The CDR3 nucleotides read TGCAGCGTTGATATAGCGAGCACAGATACGCAGTATTTT. The chain is built from TRBV29-1 and TRBJ2-3; weak D call: TRBD2 (5 bases). V lost 3 bases and J 0 bases, leaving 7 bases between the germline ends. This CDR3 comprises 13 residues. Per the germline V gene, CDR1 is SQVTM and CDR2 is ANQGSEA.

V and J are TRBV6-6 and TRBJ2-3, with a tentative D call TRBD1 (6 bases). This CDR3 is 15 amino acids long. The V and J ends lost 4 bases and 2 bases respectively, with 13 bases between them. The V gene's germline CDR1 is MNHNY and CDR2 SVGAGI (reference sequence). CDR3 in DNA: TGTGCCAGCAGTTCTCAGGGGAAAAACACAGATACGCAGTATTTT. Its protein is CASSSQGKNTDTQYF.

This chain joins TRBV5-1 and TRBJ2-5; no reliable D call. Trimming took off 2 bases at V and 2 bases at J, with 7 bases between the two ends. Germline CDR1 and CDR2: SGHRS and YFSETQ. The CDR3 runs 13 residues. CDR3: CASSLASQETQYF. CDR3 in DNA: TGCGCCAGCAGCTTAGCGTCACAAGAGACCCAGTACTTC.

CDR3 residues: CASSHYYSGNTIYF. The CDR3 nucleotides are TGTGCCAGCAGTCATTACTACTCTGGAAACACCATATATTTT. This rearrangement joins TRBV6-6 to TRBJ1-3; D remains unclear. V was trimmed by 5 bases and J by 0 bases, leaving 8 bases between them. The CDR3 spans 14 residues. Looked up from germline, CDR1 is MNHNY and CDR2 is SVGAGI (reference sequence).

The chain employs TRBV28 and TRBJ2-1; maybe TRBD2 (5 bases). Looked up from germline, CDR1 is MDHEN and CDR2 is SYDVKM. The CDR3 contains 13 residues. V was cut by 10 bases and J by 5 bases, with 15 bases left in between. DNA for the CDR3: TGTGCCACCCGGGTAGCGTATAACAATGAGCAGTTCTTC. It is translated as CATRVAYNNEQFF.

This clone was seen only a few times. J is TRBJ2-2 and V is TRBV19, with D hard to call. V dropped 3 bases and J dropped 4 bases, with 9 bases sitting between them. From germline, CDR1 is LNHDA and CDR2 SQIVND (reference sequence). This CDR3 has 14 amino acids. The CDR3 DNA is TGTGCCAGTAGTATCCTGAGGAGCACCGGGGAGCTGTTTTTT. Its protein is CASSILRSTGELFF.

The chain's CDR3 is CASSESPGAIQETQYF. The CDR3 DNA reads TGTGCCAGCAGTGAATCGCCAGGGGCCATCCAAGAGACCCAGTACTTC. The V gene is TRBV2, the J gene TRBJ2-5; the D gene is possibly TRBD1 (6 bases). Germline V gene lookup returns CDR1 SNHLY and CDR2 FYNNEI. CDR3 length: 16 residues. V lost 2 bases and J lost 1, with 14 bases in between.

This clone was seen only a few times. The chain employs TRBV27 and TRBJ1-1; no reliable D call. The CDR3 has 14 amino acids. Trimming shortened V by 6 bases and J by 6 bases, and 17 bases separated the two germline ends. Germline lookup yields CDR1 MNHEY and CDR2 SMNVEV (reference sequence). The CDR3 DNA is TGTGCCAGCAGCAAACAGACCAATATCGCTGAAGCTTTCTTT. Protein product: CASSKQTNIAEAFF.

The CDR3 reads CASSEAVSGQGQETQYF. The CDR3 DNA is TGTGCCAGCAGTGAAGCGGTTTCAGGACAGGGGCAGGAGACCCAGTACTTC. This sequence joins TRBV6-1 and TRBJ2-5, with TRBD1 matching over 9 bases. This CDR3 is built from 17 residues. Germline V gene data show CDR1 as MNHNS and CDR2 as SASEGT. Trimming at V came to 0 bases and at J to 5 bases, leaving 10 bases not matched to a gene.

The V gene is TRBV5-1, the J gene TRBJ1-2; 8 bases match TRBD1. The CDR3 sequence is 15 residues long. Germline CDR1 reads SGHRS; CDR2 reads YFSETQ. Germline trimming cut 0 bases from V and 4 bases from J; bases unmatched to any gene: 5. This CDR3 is CASSLGEDRVYGYTF. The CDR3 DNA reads TGCGCCAGCAGCTTGGGAGAGGACAGGGTCTATGGCTACACCTTC.

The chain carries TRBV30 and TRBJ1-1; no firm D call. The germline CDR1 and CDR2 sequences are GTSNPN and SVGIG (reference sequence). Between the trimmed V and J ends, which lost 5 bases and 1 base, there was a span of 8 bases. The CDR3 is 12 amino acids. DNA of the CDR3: TGTGCCTGGGGAGGTTGGAACACTGAAGCTTTCTTT. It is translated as CAWGGWNTEAFF.

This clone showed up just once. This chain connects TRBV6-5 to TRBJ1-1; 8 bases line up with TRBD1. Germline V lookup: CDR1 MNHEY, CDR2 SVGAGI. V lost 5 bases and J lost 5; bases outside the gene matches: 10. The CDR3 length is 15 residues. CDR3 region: CASSQHRTGITEAFF. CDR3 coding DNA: TGTGCCAGCAGTCAACACCGGACAGGGATTACTGAAGCTTTCTTT.